This TCR beta chain was recorded in a study of cytomegalovirus exposure and HLA in healthy donors. Although they were nominally healthy when sampled, donors likely had unrecorded immune exposures. The length of the CDR3 is 14 residues. Study outcomes and limitations: Three of the chains that were CMV-associated were confirmed in vitro to be specific for CMV antigens. More clonal expansion characterized HLA-associated TCR beta chains than equally common others in a later analysis.

The PCR contained 60 Vbeta and 13 Jbeta primers. TCRdb's table, derived via immunoSEQ multiplex PCR, lists solely in-frame clones and lacks some. The sample includes around 130,000 clones, roughly four fifths of them seen just once. For this clone: No antigen is known for it.

The sequence came from a male donor in good health and CMV-seropositive. The chain has TRBV12-2 and TRBJ2-6; no check of the table's D call, TRBD2, against the DNA was made. TRBV12-2 constitutes a pseudogene. What was sequenced was PBMCs. CDR3 region: CASRGGTGANVLTF. Here the CDR3 DNA reads TGTGCAAGTCGGGGGGGTACTGGGGCCAACGTCCTGACTTTC.